The rows below give T cell receptor beta chains drawn from one sample of a study of blood T cells in healthy people across ages. TCRdb called the 5' RACE reads again in MiXCR, with one record for every CDR3 protein. The table includes about 2 million distinct CDR3 sequences, 49% detected once. Sequenced input: blood. The source of these receptors is a middle-aged woman in good health. CDR3s include the opening cysteine and the closing phenylalanine or tryptophan. A D gene is named only where the DNA matches it firmly. Size tells how often a clone was seen (once, few, many) or the class of an expanded clone, and some rows leave it out.

j_call	v_call	d_call	clone_size	cdr3_aa	cdr3_nt
TRBJ2-4	TRBV12-3/TRBV12-4	TRBD1	few	CASMWGDRGTKNIQYF	TGTGCCAGCATGTGGGGGGACAGGGGAACCAAAAACATTCAGTACTTC
TRBJ1-2	TRBV13	NA	few	CASSLGQPIYGYTF	TGTGCCAGCAGCTTAGGACAGCCGATCTATGGCTACACCTTC
TRBJ2-4	TRBV7-2	TRBD2	few	CASSLARGGAAKNIQYF	TGTGCCAGCAGCCTAGCCCGGGGGGGCGCGGCCAAAAACATTCAGTACTTC
TRBJ1-6	TRBV20-1	NA	NA	CSARGAGVGSYNSPLHF	TGCAGTGCTAGAGGGGCAGGGGTGGGCTCCTATAATTCACCCCTCCACTTT
TRBJ2-4	TRBV7-6	TRBD1	few	CASSSGTGSAANIQYF	TGTGCCAGCAGCTCCGGGACAGGGTCTGCAGCAAACATTCAGTACTTC
TRBJ2-1	TRBV29-1	TRBD2	few	CSSQGLAGGVEQFF	TGCAGCTCCCAGGGACTAGCGGGGGGGGTTGAGCAGTTCTTC
TRBJ1-5	TRBV20-1	NA	few	CSVQTGDNQPQHF	TGCAGTGTTCAGACAGGAGACAATCAGCCCCAGCATTTT
TRBJ2-3	TRBV6-1	NA	NA	CASSEHGRPPYTQYF	TGTGCCAGCAGTGAACACGGGCGCCCGCCTTATACGCAGTATTTT
TRBJ2-5	TRBV11-2	NA	few	CASSFPPTGNGETQYF	TGTGCCAGCAGCTTCCCGCCCACAGGGAACGGGGAGACCCAGTACTTC
TRBJ2-3	TRBV20-1	NA	NA	CSARVGGGHTDTQYF	TGCAGTGCTAGAGTGGGCGGGGGCCACACAGATACGCAGTATTTT
TRBJ2-1	TRBV29-1	TRBD2	NA	CSVELWAGGEQFF	TGCAGCGTTGAATTGTGGGCGGGGGGTGAGCAGTTCTTC
TRBJ2-4	TRBV3-1	NA	NA	CASSPRLGDRQNIQYF	TGTGCCAGCAGCCCCCGGTTAGGGGATAGGCAAAACATTCAGTACTTC
TRBJ2-1	TRBV6-6	NA	once	CASTLRGGTRGEQFF	TGTGCCAGCACCTTACGTGGGGGAACCCGGGGTGAGCAGTTCTTC
TRBJ2-3	TRBV7-9	NA	NA	CATDSGTLSTDMQYF	TGTGCCACCGATTCCGGGACTCTCAGCACAGATATGCAGTATTTT
TRBJ1-5	TRBV7-9	NA	NA	CASSFLEQPQHF	TGTGCCAGCAGCTTTCTGGAGCAGCCCCAGCATTTT
TRBJ2-4	TRBV27	NA	few	CASSLDTEQYF	TGTGCCAGCAGTTTGGATACTGAGCAGTACTTC
TRBJ1-6	TRBV7-8	NA	NA	CASSPKPGSHNSPLHF	TGTGCCAGCAGCCCGAAACCGGGTTCCCATAATTCACCCCTCCACTTT
TRBJ2-1	TRBV2	TRBD2	NA	CASSGLAGSYNEQFF	TGTGCCAGCAGTGGCCTAGCGGGCTCCTACAATGAGCAGTTCTTC
TRBJ2-5	TRBV20-1	TRBD2	NA	CSASQTSITVETQYF	TGCAGTGCTTCCCAGACTAGCATAACGGTAGAGACCCAGTACTTC
TRBJ1-6	TRBV19	TRBD1	NA	CASSRQGTNNSSLHF	TGTGCCAGTAGTCGACAGGGGACCAATAATTCATCCCTCCACTTT
TRBJ2-1	TRBV6-2/TRBV6-3	TRBD2	few	CASSPISGTSFSYNEQFF	TGTGCCAGCAGCCCTATATCCGGGACTAGCTTCTCCTACAATGAGCAGTTCTTC
TRBJ2-3	TRBV20-1	NA	NA	CSAARRTDTQYF	TGCAGTGCTGCCCGGCGGACAGATACGCAGTATTTT
TRBJ2-7	TRBV28	NA	NA	CASTQDREVYEQYF	TGTGCCAGCACCCAAGACAGGGAGGTCTACGAGCAGTACTTC
TRBJ1-1	TRBV6-5	NA	NA	CASSPVFGWTEAFF	TGTGCCAGCAGCCCGGTGTTTGGGTGGACTGAAGCTTTCTTT
TRBJ2-2	TRBV12-3/TRBV12-4	TRBD1	NA	CASSFYAGGQTTGELFF	TGTGCCAGCAGTTTCTATGCAGGGGGCCAGACTACCGGGGAGCTGTTTTTT
TRBJ2-6	TRBV28	NA	NA	CASSSTSGVAGANVLTF	TGTGCCAGCAGTTCCACCTCCGGGGTGGCTGGGGCCAACGTCCTGACTTTC
TRBJ1-4	TRBV20-1	NA	few	CSARTGSNEKLFF	TGCAGTGCTAGGACAGGATCGAATGAAAAACTGTTTTTT
TRBJ2-5	TRBV20-1	TRBD2	NA	CSASRLAGLEETQYF	TGCAGTGCTAGCAGACTAGCGGGGTTGGAAGAGACCCAGTACTTC